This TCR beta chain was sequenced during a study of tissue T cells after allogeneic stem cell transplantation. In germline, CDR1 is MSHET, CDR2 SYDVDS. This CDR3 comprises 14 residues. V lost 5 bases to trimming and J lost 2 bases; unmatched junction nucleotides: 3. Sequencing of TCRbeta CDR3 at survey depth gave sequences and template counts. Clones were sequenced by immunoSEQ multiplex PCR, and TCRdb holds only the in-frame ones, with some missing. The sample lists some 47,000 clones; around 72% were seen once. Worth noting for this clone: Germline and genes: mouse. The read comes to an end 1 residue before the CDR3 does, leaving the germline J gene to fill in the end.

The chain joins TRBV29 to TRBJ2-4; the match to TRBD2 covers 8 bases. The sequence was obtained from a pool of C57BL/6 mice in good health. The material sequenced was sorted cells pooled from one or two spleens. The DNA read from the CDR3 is TGTGCTAGCAGTCGGGACTGGACTCAAAACACCTTGTAC. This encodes CASSRDWTQNTLY. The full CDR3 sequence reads CASSRDWTQNTLYF.